This TCR beta chain derives from a study of blood T cell repertoires in COVID-19. As for the study in general: COVID-19 samples from acute and convalescent phases originated in the United States, Italy and Spain. T cells, B-cell-depleted T cells, or PBMCs supplied cDNA or gDNA.

Original processing notes: The assay estimated nucleated cells by amplifying reference gene primers. Assay: immunoSEQ multiplex PCR; the TCRdb copy retains only in-frame clones and omits some. D and trimming come from the DNA, and the V and J calls and clone size come from that table. There are 150,000 to 200,000 clones in the sample; around four fifths occur only once, and about 6.7% lies in the top ten. It was during active infection that Seattle patients were enrolled and then longitudinally followed. This CDR3 comprises 13 residues. Losses at the gene ends were 5 bases for V and 5 bases for J; bases not matched to a gene: 4. CDR1 is SGHAT and CDR2 is FQDESV in the germline V gene (reference sequence).

The sequencing sample was made of peripheral blood. The sequence was collected from a woman aged 40 to 50 with COVID-19, enrolled during active disease. The chain has TRBV11-1 and TRBJ2-5; 8 positions agree with TRBD1. The CDR3 spells CASSPGQVETQYF. CDR3 nucleotides: TGTGCCAGCAGCCCGGGACAGGTGGAGACCCAGTACTTC.